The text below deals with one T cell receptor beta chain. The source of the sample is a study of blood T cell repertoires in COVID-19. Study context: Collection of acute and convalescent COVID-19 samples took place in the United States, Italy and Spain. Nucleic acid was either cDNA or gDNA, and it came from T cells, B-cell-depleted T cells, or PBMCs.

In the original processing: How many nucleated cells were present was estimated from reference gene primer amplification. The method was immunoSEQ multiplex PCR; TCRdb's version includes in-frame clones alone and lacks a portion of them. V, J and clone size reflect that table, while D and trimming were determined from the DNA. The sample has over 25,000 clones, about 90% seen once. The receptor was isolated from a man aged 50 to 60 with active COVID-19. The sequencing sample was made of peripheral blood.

CDR3 sequence reads: CASGPPSGTLYEQYF. The CDR3 nucleotides read TGTGCCAGCGGACCCCCCAGCGGGACCCTCTACGAGCAGTACTTC. The chain carries TRBV28 and TRBJ2-7; TRBD2 matches 7 bases. The CDR3 is 15 residues long. From germline, CDR1 is MDHEN and CDR2 SYDVKM. With 8 bases clipped from V and 3 bases from J, the junction kept 13 bases outside the gene matches.